These 5 T cell receptor beta chains were sequenced from one sample in a study of identical twins. Via MiXCR, TCRdb re-called the 5' RACE reads, giving one row per CDR3 protein. There are about 390,000 distinct CDR3 sequences in the sample; roughly 9% occur only once, and under 9.5% lies in the top ten. Specimen: naive T cells sorted from blood. The source is a woman aged 50 to 60 in good health.

This clonotype was seen repeatedly, ten times or more. An end of the junction differs from the germline gene, which may be a read error. This chain uses TRBV27 with TRBJ2-1; 7 bases align to TRBD1. The CDR3 sequence is 13 residues long. CDR1 and CDR2 from the germline V gene are MNHEY and SMNVEV (reference sequence). CDR3 amino acids: CASSLSTGTDILF. As DNA, the CDR3 is TGTGCCAGCAGTTTATCAACCGGGACAGATATACTCTTC.

A few counts support this clonotype. In nucleotides, the CDR3 is TGTGCCACCAGTCAATCAACAGGTGCCAATCAGCCCCAGCATTTT. Translated: CATSQSTGANQPQHF. The rearrangement links TRBV24-1 to TRBJ1-5; D is possibly TRBD1 (5 bases). Germline V gives CDR1 KGHDR, CDR2 SFDVKD. Trimming took 6 bases from V and 3 from J, leaving 14 bases between them. CDR3 size: 15 residues.

This chain uses TRBV9 with TRBJ1-1, with 12 bases identical to TRBD1. Looked up from germline, CDR1 is SGDLS and CDR2 is YYNGEE. This CDR3 is 16 amino acids long. With V trimmed by 3 bases and J by 8 bases, 11 bases remained unmatched. CDR3 sequence reads: CASSAHGTGTGGEAFF. Here the CDR3 DNA reads TGTGCCAGCAGCGCCCATGGGACCGGGACAGGGGGCGAAGCTTTCTTT. Full variable domain (remainder filled in from reference TRBV9 and TRBJ1-1): DSGVTQTPKHLITATGQRVTLRCSPRSGDLSVYWYQQSLDQGLQFLIQYYNGEERAKGNILERFSAQQFPDLHSELNLSSLELGDSALYFCASSAHGTGTGGEAFFGQGTRLTVV.

This clonotype was seen more than once but under ten times. This chain uses TRBV6-4 with TRBJ2-3, with 13 bases aligning to TRBD2. V lost 4 bases to trimming and J lost 6 bases; unmatched junction nucleotides: 4. CDR1 is MRHNA, CDR2 SNTAGT, per germline. There are 15 residues in the CDR3. DNA of the CDR3: TGTGCCAGCAGTGCAACTAGCGGGAGGGCCGATACGCAGTATTTT. Protein product: CASSATSGRADTQYF.

CDR3 amino acids: CASSLASSGLDTQYF. Here the CDR3 DNA reads TGCGCCAGCAGCTTGGCGTCTAGCGGTCTGGATACGCAGTATTTT. The chain uses TRBV5-1 and TRBJ2-3; 7 bases are a match to TRBD2. J gave up 6 bases and V 0 bases, and 7 bases lay outside the gene matches. Germline CDR1 is SGHRS and CDR2 is YFSETQ. The length of the CDR3 is 15 residues.